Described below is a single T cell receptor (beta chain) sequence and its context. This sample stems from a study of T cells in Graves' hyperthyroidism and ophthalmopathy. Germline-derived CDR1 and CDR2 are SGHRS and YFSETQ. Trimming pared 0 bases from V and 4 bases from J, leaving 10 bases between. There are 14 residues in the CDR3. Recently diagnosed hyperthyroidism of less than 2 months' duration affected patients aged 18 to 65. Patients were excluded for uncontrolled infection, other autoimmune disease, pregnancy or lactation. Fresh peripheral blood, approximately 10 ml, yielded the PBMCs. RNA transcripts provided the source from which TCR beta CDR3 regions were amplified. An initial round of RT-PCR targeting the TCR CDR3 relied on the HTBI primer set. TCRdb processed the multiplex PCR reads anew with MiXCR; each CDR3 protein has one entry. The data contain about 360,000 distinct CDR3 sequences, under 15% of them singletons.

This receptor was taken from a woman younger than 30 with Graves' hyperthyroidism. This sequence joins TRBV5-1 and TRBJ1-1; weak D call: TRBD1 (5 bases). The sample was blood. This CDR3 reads CASSLESGFTEAFF. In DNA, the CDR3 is TGCGCCAGCAGCTTGGAGTCAGGGTTCACTGAAGCTTTCTTT. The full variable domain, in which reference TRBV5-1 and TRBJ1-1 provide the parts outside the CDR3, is KAGVTQTPRYLIKTRGQQVTLSCSPISGHRSVSWYQQTPGQGLQFLFEYFSETQRNKGNFPGRFSGRQFSNSRSEMNVSTLELGDSALYLCASSLESGFTEAFFGQGTRLTVV.